This is a list of T cell receptor beta chains from one sample in a study of cytomegalovirus exposure and HLA in healthy donors. TCRdb's table, derived via immunoSEQ multiplex PCR, lists solely in-frame clones and lacks some. In the table there are about 160,000 clones, approximately 79% of which are singletons. The sample consisted of PBMCs. These receptors came from a man aged 60 to 75 in good health and CMV-seronegative. The CDR3 runs from the conserved cysteine through the conserved F or W. D genes are given only for firm matches. Some rows mark clone size as missing; the rest say once, few, many or name a class of expanded clone.

CDR3 DNA	CDR3 protein	V gene	D gene	clone size	J gene
TGTGCCAGCAGTTTATCAGCTACTAGCGGAACTAGCACAGATACGCAGTATTTT	CASSLSATSGTSTDTQYF	TRBV27	TRBD2	-	TRBJ2-3
TGTGCCAGCAGCCACAGCTTAGGCTCCGAGCAGTACTTC	CASSHSLGSEQYF	TRBV11-3	-	-	TRBJ2-7
TGTGCCAGCAGCAAAATGGAAGCGGGAGAGACCCAGTACTTC	CASSKMEAGETQYF	TRBV21-1	-	-	TRBJ2-5
TGTGCCAGCAGTGAATTTCTAGGACAGGGACTGTTT	CASSEFLGQGLF	TRBV2	TRBD1	once	TRBJ1-1
TGTGCCAGCAGCCAAGGGGTCTCTAATCAGCCCCAGCATTTT	CASSQGVSNQPQHF	TRBV6-6	-	-	TRBJ1-5
TGTGCCAGCTCACCGCAGGGGCCAAATCAGCCCCAGCATTTT	CASSPQGPNQPQHF	TRBV18	-	-	TRBJ1-5
TGTGCCAGCAGGCAGGAAAGCTCTGGGGCCAACGTCCTGACTTTC	CASRQESSGANVLTF	TRBV6-5	-	-	TRBJ2-6
TGTGCCAGCAGCCAAGGAGGGACCTATAATTCACCCCTCCACTTT	CASSQGGTYNSPLHF	TRBV5-4	-	-	TRBJ1-6
TGTGCCAGCAGCTCCGGATCGGGGGAGACCCAGTACTTC	CASSSGSGETQYF	TRBV7-2	-	-	TRBJ2-5
TGTGCCAGCAGTGAAATGCAGACACCCAATCAGCCCCAGCATTTT	CASSEMQTPNQPQHF	TRBV6-1	-	-	TRBJ1-5
TGTGCCAGTCCCGACAGGACAAGACAAGAGACCCAGTACTTC	CASPDRTRQETQYF	TRBV2	-	-	TRBJ2-5
TGTGCCAGCAGCTTGTTACCCGGGACTAGCGGGGATACGCAGTATTTT	CASSLLPGTSGDTQYF	TRBV5-8	TRBD2	-	TRBJ2-3
TGTGCCAGCAGCTCTGGGACAGCAAGATTGACCCAGTACTTC	CASSSGTARLTQYF	TRBV7-6	TRBD1	few	TRBJ2-5
TGTGCCAGCAGCCACGGGGGGGCCTACAATGAGCAGTTCTTC	CASSHGGAYNEQFF	TRBV7-2	TRBD2	-	TRBJ2-1
TGTGCCACCAGCAGAGATAATGCTGGGGGACTAGCGGGGGAACCGTACAATGAGCAGTTCTTC	CATSRDNAGGLAGEPYNEQFF	TRBV15	TRBD2	-	TRBJ2-1
TGTGCCAGCAGTCAAGCCCGGGCGGGGCTAGGTTCCTACGAGCAGTACTTC	CASSQARAGLGSYEQYF	TRBV7-9	-	-	TRBJ2-7
TGCGCCAGCAGCTTGACGGGACAGGGAGGGGGACATGAAAAACTGTTTTTT	CASSLTGQGGGHEKLFF	TRBV5-1	TRBD1	few	TRBJ1-4